This TCR beta chain comes out of a study of T cells after yellow fever vaccination. Study conclusions and caveats: Once the booster was given, most primary-vaccination clones reappeared, at around 96% for CD4 and approximately 88% for CD8. Contaminants from the bulk population, in the form of abundant clonotypes, could be found in FACS-sorted repertoires.

TCRdb reprocessed the 5' RACE reads via MiXCR and lists one record per CDR3 protein. The repertoire holds some 390,000 distinct CDR3 sequences, with 6.2% as singletons. As for this clonotype: Its antigen is currently unknown.

Trimming cost V 0 bases and J 4 bases, with 7 bases left between them. Germline CDR1 is SGDLS and CDR2 is YYNGEE. The CDR3 contains 13 residues. The source of this sequence is a man in his thirties or forties who received the YFV17D yellow fever vaccine. The starting material was PBMCs, obtained 5 days after the yellow fever booster vaccination. The V gene is TRBV9, the J gene TRBJ1-1; D gene ambiguous. Here the CDR3 reads CASSVGGATEAFF. The DNA of the CDR3 is TGTGCCAGCAGCGTAGGAGGTGCCACTGAAGCTTTCTTT.